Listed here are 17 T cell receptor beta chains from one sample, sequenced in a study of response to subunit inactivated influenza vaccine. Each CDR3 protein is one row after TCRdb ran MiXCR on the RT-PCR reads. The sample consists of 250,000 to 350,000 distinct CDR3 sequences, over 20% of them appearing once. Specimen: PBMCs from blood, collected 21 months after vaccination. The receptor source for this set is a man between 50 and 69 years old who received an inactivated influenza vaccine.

CDR3 bases: TGTGCCATCAGTGACCCGACCGGGGGTAGGAACTATGGCTACACCTTC. Its translation: CAISDPTGGRNYGYTF. V and J are TRBV10-3 and TRBJ1-2; D might be TRBD1 (5 bases). The ends were cut back, 3 bases at V and 2 bases at J, with 16 bases in the middle. The CDR3 length is 16 residues. Germline lookup yields CDR1 ENHRY and CDR2 SYGVKD.

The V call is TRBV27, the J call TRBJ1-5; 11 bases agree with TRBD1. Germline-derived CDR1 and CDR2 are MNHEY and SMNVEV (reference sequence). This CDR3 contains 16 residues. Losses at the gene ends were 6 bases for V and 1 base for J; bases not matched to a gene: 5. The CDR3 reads CASRRTGGWSNQPQHF. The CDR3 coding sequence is TGTGCCAGCAGGCGGACAGGGGGCTGGAGCAATCAGCCCCAGCATTTT.

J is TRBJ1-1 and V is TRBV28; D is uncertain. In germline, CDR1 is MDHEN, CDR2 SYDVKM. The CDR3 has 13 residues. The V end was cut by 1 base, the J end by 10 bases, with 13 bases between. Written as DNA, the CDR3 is TGTGCCAGCAGTTTATACGGGCCCACGGGAGCTTTCTTT. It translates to CASSLYGPTGAFF.

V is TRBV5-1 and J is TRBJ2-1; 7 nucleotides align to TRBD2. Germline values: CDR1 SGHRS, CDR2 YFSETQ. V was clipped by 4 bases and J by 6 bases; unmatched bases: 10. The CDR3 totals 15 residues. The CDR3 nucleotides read TGCGCCAGCAGCCCGTGGGGGACTACCCCCAATGAGCAGTTCTTC. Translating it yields CASSPWGTTPNEQFF.

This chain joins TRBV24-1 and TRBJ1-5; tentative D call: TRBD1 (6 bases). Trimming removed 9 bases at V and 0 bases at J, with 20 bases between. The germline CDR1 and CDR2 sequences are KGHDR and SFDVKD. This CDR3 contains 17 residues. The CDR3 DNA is TGTGCCACCCCAAGGGGGGCATCTTCCGATAGCAATCAGCCCCAGCATTTT. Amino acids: CATPRGASSDSNQPQHF.

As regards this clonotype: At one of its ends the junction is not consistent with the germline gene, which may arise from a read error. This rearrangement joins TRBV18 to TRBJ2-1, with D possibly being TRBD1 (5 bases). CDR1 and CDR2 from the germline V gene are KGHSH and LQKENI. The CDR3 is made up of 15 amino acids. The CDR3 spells CATSGGQGSYNEQFF. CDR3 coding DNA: TGTGCCACCTCAGGCGGCCAGGGCTCCTACAATGAGCAGTTCTTC.

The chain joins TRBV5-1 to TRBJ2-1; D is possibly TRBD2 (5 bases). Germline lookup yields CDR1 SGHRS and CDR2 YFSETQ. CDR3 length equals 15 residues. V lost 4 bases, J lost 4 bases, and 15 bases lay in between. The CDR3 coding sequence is TGCGCCAGCAGCGTACTCAATGAGGGTTACAATGAGCAGTTCTTC. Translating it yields CASSVLNEGYNEQFF. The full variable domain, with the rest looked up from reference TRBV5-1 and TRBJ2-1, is KAGVTQTPRYLIKTRGQQVTLSCSPISGHRSVSWYQQTPGQGLQFLFEYFSETQRNKGNFPGRFSGRQFSNSRSEMNVSTLELGDSALYLCASSVLNEGYNEQFFGPGTRLTVL.

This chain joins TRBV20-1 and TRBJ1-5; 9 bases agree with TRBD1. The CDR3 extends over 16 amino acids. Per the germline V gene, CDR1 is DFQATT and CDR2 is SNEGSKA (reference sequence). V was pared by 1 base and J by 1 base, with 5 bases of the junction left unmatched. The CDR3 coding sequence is TGCAGTGCTAGAGGTACAGGGGGCAGGAGCAATCAGCCCCAGCATTTT. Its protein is CSARGTGGRSNQPQHF.

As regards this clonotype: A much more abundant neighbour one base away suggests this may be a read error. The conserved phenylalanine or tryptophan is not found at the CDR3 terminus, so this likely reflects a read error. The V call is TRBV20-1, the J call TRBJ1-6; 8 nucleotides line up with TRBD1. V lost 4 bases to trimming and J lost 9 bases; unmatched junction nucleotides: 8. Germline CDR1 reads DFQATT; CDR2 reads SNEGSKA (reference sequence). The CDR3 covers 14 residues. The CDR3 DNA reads TGCAGTGCTACCCTGGACAGGGCGCGTTCACCCCTCCACTTG. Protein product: CSATLDRARSPLHL.

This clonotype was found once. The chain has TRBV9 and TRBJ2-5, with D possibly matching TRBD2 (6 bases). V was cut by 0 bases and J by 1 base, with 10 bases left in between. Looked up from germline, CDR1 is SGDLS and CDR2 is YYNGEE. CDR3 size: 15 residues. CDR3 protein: CASSVAAGLQETQYF. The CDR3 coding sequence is TGTGCCAGCAGCGTAGCTGCGGGGCTCCAAGAGACCCAGTACTTC.

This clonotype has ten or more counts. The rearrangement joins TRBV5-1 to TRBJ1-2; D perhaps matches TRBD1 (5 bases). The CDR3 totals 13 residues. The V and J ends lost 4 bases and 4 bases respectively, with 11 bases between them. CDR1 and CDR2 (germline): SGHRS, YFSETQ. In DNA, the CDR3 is TGCGCCAGCAGCATAACAGGAACCTATGGCTACACCTTC. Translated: CASSITGTYGYTF.

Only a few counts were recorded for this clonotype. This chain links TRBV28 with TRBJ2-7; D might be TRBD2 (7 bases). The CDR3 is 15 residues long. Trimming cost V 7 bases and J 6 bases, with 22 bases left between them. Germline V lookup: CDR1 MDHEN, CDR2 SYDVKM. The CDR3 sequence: CASNLNRGRGSEQYF. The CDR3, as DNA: TGTGCCAGCAACTTAAACCGGGGGCGGGGGTCCGAGCAGTACTTC.

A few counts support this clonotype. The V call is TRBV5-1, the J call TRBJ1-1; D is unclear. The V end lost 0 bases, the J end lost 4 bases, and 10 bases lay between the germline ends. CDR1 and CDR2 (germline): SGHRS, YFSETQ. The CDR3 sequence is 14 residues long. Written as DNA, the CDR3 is TGCGCCAGCAGCTTGGATGTGGGGAGCACTGAAGCTTTCTTT. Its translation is CASSLDVGSTEAFF.

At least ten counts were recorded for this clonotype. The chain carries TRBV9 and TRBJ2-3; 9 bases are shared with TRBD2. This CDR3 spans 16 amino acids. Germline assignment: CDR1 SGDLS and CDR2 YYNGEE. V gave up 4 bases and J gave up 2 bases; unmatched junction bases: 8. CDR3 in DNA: TGTGCCAGCAGCCTGAACCCTAGCGGGATCACAGATACGCAGTATTTT. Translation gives CASSLNPSGITDTQYF.

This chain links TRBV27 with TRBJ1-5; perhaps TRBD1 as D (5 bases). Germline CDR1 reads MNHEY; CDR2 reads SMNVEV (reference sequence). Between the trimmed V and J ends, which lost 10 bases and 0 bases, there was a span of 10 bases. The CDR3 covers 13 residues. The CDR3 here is CATRQTSNQPQHF. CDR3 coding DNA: TGTGCCACTCGACAGACTAGCAATCAGCCCCAGCATTTT.

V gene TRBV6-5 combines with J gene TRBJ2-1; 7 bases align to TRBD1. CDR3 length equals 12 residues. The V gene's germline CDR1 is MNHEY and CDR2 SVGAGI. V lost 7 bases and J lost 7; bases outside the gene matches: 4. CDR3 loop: CASTQGENEQFF. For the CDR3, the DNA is TGTGCCAGCACCCAGGGGGAAAATGAGCAGTTCTTC.

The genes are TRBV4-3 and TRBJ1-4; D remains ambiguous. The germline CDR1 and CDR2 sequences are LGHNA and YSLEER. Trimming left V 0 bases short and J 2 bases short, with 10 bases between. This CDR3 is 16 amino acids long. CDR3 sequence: CASSQEYDGTNEKLFF. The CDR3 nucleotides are TGCGCCAGCAGCCAAGAATACGACGGGACTAATGAAAAACTGTTTTTT.